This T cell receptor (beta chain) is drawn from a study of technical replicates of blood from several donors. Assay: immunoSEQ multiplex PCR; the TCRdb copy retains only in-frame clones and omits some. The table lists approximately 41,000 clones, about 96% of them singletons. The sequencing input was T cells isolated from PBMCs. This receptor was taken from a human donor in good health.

The CDR3 protein is CASSQSLSGQYF. The CDR3 coding sequence is TGCGCCAGCAGTCAATCGTTATCGGGGCAGTACTTC. This sequence joins TRBV23-1 and TRBJ2-7; D unresolved. TRBV23-1 is reported as an ORF; its role is uncertain. This CDR3 region has 12 residues. Trimming pared 0 bases from V and 9 bases from J, leaving 9 bases between.